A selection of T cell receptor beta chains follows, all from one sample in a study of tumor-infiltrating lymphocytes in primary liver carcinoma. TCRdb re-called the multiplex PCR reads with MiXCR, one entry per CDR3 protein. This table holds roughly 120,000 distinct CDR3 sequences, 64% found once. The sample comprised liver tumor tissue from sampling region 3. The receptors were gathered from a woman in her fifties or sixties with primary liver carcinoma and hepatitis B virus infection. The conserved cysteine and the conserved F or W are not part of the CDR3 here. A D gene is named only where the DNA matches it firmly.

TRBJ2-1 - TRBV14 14 ASSRALAATRDEQF
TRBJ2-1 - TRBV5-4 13 ASSSPGREFDEQF
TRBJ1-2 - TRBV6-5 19 TSSYFSVSYAAPVIGYGYT
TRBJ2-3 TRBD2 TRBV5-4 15 ASSHDPSGGGTDTQY
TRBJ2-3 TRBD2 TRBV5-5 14 ASSLSLAGVADKQY
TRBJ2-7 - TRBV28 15 ASSLSGGVVFSYEQY
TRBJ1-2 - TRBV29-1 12 SISALESYYGYT
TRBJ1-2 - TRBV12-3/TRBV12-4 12 ASSLREGSYGYA
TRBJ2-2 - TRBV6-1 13 VSSEGDLYTGEPF
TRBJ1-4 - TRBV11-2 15 ASSLTRQSATKEKLF
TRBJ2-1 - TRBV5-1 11 ANSWGARNEQF